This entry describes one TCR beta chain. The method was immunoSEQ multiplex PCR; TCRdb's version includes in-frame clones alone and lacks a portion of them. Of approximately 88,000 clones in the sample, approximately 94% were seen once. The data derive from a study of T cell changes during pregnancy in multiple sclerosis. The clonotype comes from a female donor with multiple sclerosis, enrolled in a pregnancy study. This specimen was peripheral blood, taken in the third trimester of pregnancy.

The CDR3 nucleotides read TGCGCCAGCAGCCCCCCGGCGAACACCGGGGAGCTGTTTTTT. Translating gives CASSPPANTGELFF. The chain is built from TRBV5-1 and TRBJ2-2; the D is unclear. From germline, CDR1 is SGHRS and CDR2 YFSETQ. This CDR3 is 14 amino acids long. Trimming left V 4 bases short and J 0 bases short, with 7 bases between.